The T cell receptor (beta chain) described here comes from a study of T cell changes during pregnancy in multiple sclerosis. The CDR3 sequence is 15 residues long. With 0 bases removed from V and 0 bases from J, the gap between germline ends came to 8 bases. Germline-derived CDR1 and CDR2 are SEHNR and FQNEAQ (reference sequence). Generated by immunoSEQ multiplex PCR, the TCRdb table keeps only in-frame clones and is missing some. The sample includes roughly 25,000 clones, roughly 86% of them seen just once. The sample here was CD8+ T cells from peripheral blood mononuclear cells, taken in the first trimester of pregnancy. This TCR derives from a female donor in good health, enrolled as a control in a pregnancy study. This rearrangement joins TRBV7-9 to TRBJ2-5; D gene unclear. The CDR3 coding sequence is TGTGCCAGCAGCTTAGCGCGCGGAGACCAAGAGACCCAGTACTTC. Translated: CASSLARGDQETQYF. Drawing the rest from reference TRBV7-9 and TRBJ2-5, the complete variable domain is DTGVSQNPRHKITKRGQNVTFRCDPISEHNRLYWYRQTLGQGPEFLTYFQNEAQLEKSRLLSDRFSAERPKGSFSTLEIQRTEQGDSAMYLCASSLARGDQETQYFGPGTRLLVL.